The 17 T cell receptor beta chains listed next were all sequenced from one sample in a study of CD8 T cells in Susac syndrome. RNA, at about 0.45 to 1 ug, was reverse transcribed with random hexamers. TCRdb reanalysed the immunoSEQ multiplex PCR reads using MiXCR and keeps one entry per CDR3 protein. The sample includes about 430,000 distinct CDR3 sequences, approximately 85% of them seen just once. Sequencing was carried out using CD8+ T cells from PBMCs. All receptors derive from a human donor with multiple sclerosis.

The chain couples TRBV7-9 to TRBJ2-2; weak D call: TRBD2 (6 bases). The V and J ends lost 5 bases and 5 bases respectively, with 27 bases between them. The CDR3 has 19 residues. The germline V gene has CDR1 SEHNR and CDR2 FQNEAQ (reference sequence). The CDR3 DNA reads TGTGCCAGCAGCGCCGGACAATCCCGGCGGGGTAATGGTACCGGGGAGCTGTTTTTT. Translating gives CASSAGQSRRGNGTGELFF. Using reference TRBV7-9 and TRBJ2-2 for the parts outside the CDR3, the full variable domain is DTGVSQNPRHKITKRGQNVTFRCDPISEHNRLYWYRQTLGQGPEFLTYFQNEAQLEKSRLLSDRFSAERPKGSFSTLEIQRTEQGDSAMYLCASSAGQSRRGNGTGELFFGEGSRLTVL.

J is TRBJ1-6 and V is TRBV7-9; TRBD1 matches at 8 bases. The junction had 16 bases not matched to a gene; V was cut back by 5 bases and J by 10 bases. CDR1 is SEHNR, CDR2 FQNEAQ, per germline (reference sequence). The CDR3 sequence is 17 residues long. The CDR3 DNA reads TGTGCCAGCAGCGTCGGAGGACAGGGCGGTGTTCGGTCACCCCTCCACTTT. Encoded protein: CASSVGGQGGVRSPLHF.

The chain employs TRBV9 and TRBJ2-3; the D call may be TRBD1 or TRBD2 (5 bases each). V lost 0 bases, J lost 2 bases, and 10 bases lay in between. Germline CDR1 SGDLS, CDR2 YYNGEE. The CDR3 is made up of 15 amino acids. This CDR3 is CASSVEVGVTDTQYF. CDR3 sequence (DNA): TGTGCCAGCAGCGTAGAGGTGGGGGTCACAGATACGCAGTATTTT.

The J gene is TRBJ2-7, the V gene TRBV30; TRBD1 matches at 8 bases. CDR1 GTSNPN and CDR2 SVGIG come from the germline V gene (reference sequence). Trimming took 1 base from V and 4 from J; bases not matched to a gene: 6. CDR3 size: 14 residues. The chain's CDR3 is CAWSGQGIVYEQYF. The CDR3 DNA sequence: TGTGCCTGGAGTGGACAGGGGATTGTGTACGAGCAGTACTTC.

CDR3 sequence: CAWSTQPNTGELFF. The CDR3 coding sequence is TGTGCCTGGAGTACACAACCGAACACCGGGGAGCTGTTTTTT. The V call is TRBV30, the J call TRBJ2-2; D unclear. There are 14 residues in the CDR3. Germline V lookup: CDR1 GTSNPN, CDR2 SVGIG (reference sequence). The V and J ends lost 2 bases and 0 bases respectively, with 7 bases between them.

The chain carries TRBV7-6 and TRBJ2-2; 9 positions agree with TRBD1. J lost 10 bases, V lost 1 base, and 7 bases had no gene match. The germline gives CDR1 SGHVS, CDR2 FNYEAQ. This CDR3 has 15 amino acids. The CDR3 DNA follows: TGTGCCAGCAGCTTAGAAGGACAGGGGACTACGGAGCTGTTTTTT. It translates to CASSLEGQGTTELFF.

The genes are TRBV5-4 and TRBJ2-7; the D gene is possibly TRBD2 (6 bases). Trimming stripped 4 bases from V and 3 bases from J, with 20 bases between. CDR3 length equals 16 residues. CDR1 and CDR2 (germline): SGHNT, YYREEE (reference sequence). CDR3 DNA: TGTGCCAGCAGCCCCTTGGGACGGGACTTAGACTACGAGCAGTACTTC. Its protein product is CASSPLGRDLDYEQYF.

This sequence joins TRBV11-2 and TRBJ2-1; 12 bases fit TRBD2. Germline-derived CDR1 and CDR2 are SGHAT and FQNNGV. The trim removed 2 bases at V and 7 bases at J, leaving 9 bases unmatched. The CDR3 has 17 residues. The CDR3 DNA is TGTGCCAGCAGCTTACCCGGAGGGCTAGCGGGGGGGAATGAGCAGTTCTTC. This translates into CASSLPGGLAGGNEQFF. Full variable domain (remainder filled in from reference TRBV11-2 and TRBJ2-1): EAGVAQSPRYKIIEKRQSVAFWCNPISGHATLYWYQQILGQGPKLLIQFQNNGVVDDSQLPKDRFSAERLKGVDSTLKIQPAKLEDSAVYLCASSLPGGLAGGNEQFFGPGTRLTVL.

The chain recombines TRBV7-9 with TRBJ2-7; TRBD2 matches 7 bases. The CDR3 has 17 amino acids. In germline, CDR1 is SEHNR, CDR2 FQNEAQ (reference sequence). V lost 1 base to trimming and J lost 4 bases; unmatched junction nucleotides: 13. CDR3 amino acids: CASSLGPIRDYLYEQYF. DNA for the CDR3: TGTGCCAGCAGCTTAGGCCCGATCCGGGACTACCTTTACGAGCAGTACTTC.

The chain joins TRBV11-2 to TRBJ2-3, with no clear D. V lost 0 bases and J 1 base, leaving 11 bases between the germline ends. The CDR3 runs to 16 residues. The germline V gene has CDR1 SGHAT and CDR2 FQNNGV. As DNA, the CDR3 is TGTGCCAGCAGCTTAGATACTCTCGTGGGCACAGATACGCAGTATTTT. Protein sequence: CASSLDTLVGTDTQYF.

The chain uses TRBV5-1 and TRBJ2-7; D assignment may be TRBD1 or TRBD2 (5 bases each). CDR3 size: 14 residues. The germline gives CDR1 SGHRS, CDR2 YFSETQ. V was trimmed by 4 bases and J by 2 bases, leaving 13 bases between them. This CDR3 reads CASSLDWDAYEQYF. CDR3 DNA: TGCGCCAGCAGCCTCGACTGGGACGCCTACGAGCAGTACTTC.

The chain carries TRBV14 and TRBJ2-7; 9 bases are a match to TRBD2. Germline V gene data show CDR1 as SGHDN and CDR2 as FVKESK. With V trimmed by 0 bases and J by 6 bases, 15 bases remained unmatched. The CDR3 consists of 18 residues. The CDR3, as DNA: TGTGCCAGCAGCCAAGAAAAAACGGTAGCGGGAGTATGGGGCGAGCAGTACTTC. Translation gives CASSQEKTVAGVWGEQYF.

This clonotype has just a few counts. The chain has TRBV13 and TRBJ2-1, with D possibly being TRBD2 (7 bases). The CDR3 is 15 amino acids. The V end was cut by 5 bases, the J end by 8 bases, with 19 bases between. CDR1 is PRHDT and CDR2 is FYEKMQ in the germline V gene (reference sequence). CDR3 region: CASSPKGEGSDEQFF. Written as DNA, the CDR3 is TGTGCCAGCAGCCCGAAGGGGGAGGGGAGCGATGAGCAGTTCTTC.

The rearrangement uses TRBV5-6 and TRBJ2-1; tentative D call: TRBD2 (6 bases). Germline CDR1 SGHDT, CDR2 YYEEEE. CDR3 size: 16 residues. V was trimmed by 0 bases and J by 3 bases, leaving 13 bases between them. The CDR3 reads CASSLEPGELYNEQFF. The CDR3 DNA follows: TGTGCCAGCAGCTTGGAACCGGGGGAACTCTACAATGAGCAGTTCTTC.

This chain connects TRBV10-1 to TRBJ2-3; D is possibly TRBD2 (6 bases). V gave up 0 bases and J gave up 3 bases, with 16 bases separating them. CDR3 length equals 17 residues. Per germline, CDR1 WNHNN and CDR2 SYGVQD (reference sequence). The DNA for the CDR3 is TGCGCCAGCAGTGAGTCCGTGGCGGGACCCGGGACAGATACGCAGTATTTT. Encoded protein: CASSESVAGPGTDTQYF.

The chain joins TRBV5-6 to TRBJ1-1, with D possibly matching TRBD1 (5 bases). This CDR3 is built from 12 residues. Germline V lookup: CDR1 SGHDT, CDR2 YYEEEE. Between the trimmed V and J ends, which lost 4 bases and 6 bases, there was a span of 10 bases. CDR3 DNA: TGTGCCAGCAGCCTGACGACAGCTGAAGCTTTCTTT. Residues: CASSLTTAEAFF.

The chain has TRBV27 and TRBJ2-7; D is unclear. The CDR3 length is 14 residues. Germline lookup yields CDR1 MNHEY and CDR2 SMNVEV (reference sequence). V was shortened by 4 bases and J by 3 bases, with 13 bases between the two germline ends. For the CDR3, the DNA is TGTGCCAGCAGTTCCCGAAGGGTGGGCTACGAGCAGTACTTC. It translates to CASSSRRVGYEQYF.